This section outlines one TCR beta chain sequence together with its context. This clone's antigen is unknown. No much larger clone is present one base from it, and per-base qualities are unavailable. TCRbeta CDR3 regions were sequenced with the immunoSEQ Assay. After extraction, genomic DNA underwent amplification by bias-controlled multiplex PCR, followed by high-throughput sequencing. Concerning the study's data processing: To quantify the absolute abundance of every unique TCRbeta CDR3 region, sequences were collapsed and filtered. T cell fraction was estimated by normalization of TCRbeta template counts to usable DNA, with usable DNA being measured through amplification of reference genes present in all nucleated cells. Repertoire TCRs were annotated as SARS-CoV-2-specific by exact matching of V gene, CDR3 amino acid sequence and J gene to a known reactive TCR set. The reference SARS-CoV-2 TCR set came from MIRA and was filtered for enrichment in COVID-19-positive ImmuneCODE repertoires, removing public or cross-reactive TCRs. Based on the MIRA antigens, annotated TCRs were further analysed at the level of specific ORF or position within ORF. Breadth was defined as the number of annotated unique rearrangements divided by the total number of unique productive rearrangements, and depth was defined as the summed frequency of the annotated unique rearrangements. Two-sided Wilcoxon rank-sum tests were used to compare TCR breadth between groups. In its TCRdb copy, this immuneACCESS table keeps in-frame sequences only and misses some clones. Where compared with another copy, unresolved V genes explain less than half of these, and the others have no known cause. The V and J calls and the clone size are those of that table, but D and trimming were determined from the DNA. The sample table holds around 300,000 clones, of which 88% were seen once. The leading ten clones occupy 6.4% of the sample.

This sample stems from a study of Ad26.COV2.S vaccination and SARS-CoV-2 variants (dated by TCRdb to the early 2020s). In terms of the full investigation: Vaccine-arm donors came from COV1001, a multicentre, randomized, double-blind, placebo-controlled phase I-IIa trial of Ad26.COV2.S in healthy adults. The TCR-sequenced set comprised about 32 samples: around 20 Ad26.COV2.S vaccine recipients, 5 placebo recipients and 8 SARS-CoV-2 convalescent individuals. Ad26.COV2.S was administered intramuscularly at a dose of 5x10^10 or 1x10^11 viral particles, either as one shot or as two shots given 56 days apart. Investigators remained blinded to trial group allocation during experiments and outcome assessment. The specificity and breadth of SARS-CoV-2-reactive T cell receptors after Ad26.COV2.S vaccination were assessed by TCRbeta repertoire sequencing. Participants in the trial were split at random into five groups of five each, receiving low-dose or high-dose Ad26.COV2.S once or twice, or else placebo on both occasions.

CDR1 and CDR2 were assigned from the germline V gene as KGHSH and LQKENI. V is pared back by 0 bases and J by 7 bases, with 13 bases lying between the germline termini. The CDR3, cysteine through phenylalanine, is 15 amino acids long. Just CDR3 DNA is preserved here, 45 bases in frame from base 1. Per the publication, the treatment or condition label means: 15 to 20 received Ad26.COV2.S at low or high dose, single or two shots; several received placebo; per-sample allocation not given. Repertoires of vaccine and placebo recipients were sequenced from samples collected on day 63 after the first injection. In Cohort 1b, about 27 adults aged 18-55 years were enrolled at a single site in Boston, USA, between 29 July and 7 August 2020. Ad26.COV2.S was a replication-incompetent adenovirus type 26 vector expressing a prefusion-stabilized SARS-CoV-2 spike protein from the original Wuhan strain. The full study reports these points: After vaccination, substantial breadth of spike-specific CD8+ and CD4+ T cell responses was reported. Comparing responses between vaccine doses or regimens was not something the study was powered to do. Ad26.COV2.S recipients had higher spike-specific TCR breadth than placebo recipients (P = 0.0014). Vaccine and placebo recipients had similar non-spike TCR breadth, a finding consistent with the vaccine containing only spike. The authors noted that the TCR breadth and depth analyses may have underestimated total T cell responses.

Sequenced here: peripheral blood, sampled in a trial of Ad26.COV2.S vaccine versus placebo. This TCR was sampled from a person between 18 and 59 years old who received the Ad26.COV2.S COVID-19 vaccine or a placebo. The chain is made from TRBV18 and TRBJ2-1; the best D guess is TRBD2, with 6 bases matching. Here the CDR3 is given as CASSPPGIRGNEQFF. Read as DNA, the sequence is TGTGCCAGCTCACCACCCGGGATACGGGGGAATGAGCAGTTCTTC. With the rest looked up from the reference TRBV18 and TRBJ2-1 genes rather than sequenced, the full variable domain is NAGVMQNPRHLVRRRGQEARLRCSPMKGHSHVYWYRQLPEEGLKFMVYLQKENIIDESGMPKERFSAEFPKEGPSILRIQQVVRGDSAAYFCASSPPGIRGNEQFFGPGTRLTVL.